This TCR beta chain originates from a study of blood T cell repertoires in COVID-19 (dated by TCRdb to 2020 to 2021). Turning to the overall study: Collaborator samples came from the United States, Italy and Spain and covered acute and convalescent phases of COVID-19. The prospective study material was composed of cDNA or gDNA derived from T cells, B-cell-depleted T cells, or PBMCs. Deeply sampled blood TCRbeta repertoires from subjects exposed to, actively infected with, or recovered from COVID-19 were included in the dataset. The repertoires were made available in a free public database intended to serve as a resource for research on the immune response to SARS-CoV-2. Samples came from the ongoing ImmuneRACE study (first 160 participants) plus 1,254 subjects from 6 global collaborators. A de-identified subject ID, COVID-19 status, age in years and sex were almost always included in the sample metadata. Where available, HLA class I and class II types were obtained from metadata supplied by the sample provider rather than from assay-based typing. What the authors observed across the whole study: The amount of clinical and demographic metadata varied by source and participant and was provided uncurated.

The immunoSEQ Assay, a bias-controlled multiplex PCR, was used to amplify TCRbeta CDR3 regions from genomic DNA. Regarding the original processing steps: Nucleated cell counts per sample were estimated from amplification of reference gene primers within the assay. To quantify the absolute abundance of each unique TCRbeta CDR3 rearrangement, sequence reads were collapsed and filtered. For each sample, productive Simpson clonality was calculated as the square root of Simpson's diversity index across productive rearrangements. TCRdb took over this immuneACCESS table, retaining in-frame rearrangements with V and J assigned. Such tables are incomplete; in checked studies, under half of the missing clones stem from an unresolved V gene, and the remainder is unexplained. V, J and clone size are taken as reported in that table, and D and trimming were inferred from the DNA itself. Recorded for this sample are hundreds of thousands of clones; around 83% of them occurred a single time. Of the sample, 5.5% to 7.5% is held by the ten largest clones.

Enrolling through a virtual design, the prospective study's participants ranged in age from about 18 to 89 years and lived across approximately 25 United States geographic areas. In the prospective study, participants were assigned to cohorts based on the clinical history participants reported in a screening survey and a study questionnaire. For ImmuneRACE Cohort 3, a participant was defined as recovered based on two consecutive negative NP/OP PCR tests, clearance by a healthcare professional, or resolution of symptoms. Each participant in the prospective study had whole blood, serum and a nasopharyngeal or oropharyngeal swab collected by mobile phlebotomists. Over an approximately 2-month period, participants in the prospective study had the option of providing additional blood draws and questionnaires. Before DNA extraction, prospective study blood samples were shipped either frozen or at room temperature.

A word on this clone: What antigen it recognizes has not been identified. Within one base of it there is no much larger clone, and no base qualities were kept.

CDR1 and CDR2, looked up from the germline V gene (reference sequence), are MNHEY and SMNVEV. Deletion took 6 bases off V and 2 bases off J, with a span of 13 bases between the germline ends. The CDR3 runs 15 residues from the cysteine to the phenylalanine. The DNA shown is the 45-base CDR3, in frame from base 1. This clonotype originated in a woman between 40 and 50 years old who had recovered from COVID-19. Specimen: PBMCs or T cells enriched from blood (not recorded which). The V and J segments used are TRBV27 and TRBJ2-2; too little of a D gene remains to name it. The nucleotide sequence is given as TGTGCCAGCAGGGCTTTTCTAGATAACACCGGGGAGCTGTTTTTT. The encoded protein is CASRAFLDNTGELFF.